The 22 T cell receptor beta chains below were found in one sample sequenced in a study of blood T cell repertoires in COVID-19. Only in-frame clones appear in the TCRdb table, and some are missing; sequencing was by immunoSEQ multiplex PCR. Among about 170,000 clones listed, roughly 85% were seen once. Sequencing was carried out using PBMCs or T cells enriched from blood (not recorded which). The origin of the receptors is a woman in her fifties or sixties who had recovered from COVID-19.

The rearrangement uses TRBV6-2 or TRBV6-3 and TRBJ2-7, with 9 nucleotides matching TRBD2. V was clipped by 2 bases and J by 2 bases; unmatched bases: 10. CDR1 is MNHEY, CDR2 SVGEGT, per germline. The CDR3 length is 17 residues. CDR3 bases: TGTGCCAGCAGTTACGTGCTTCTAGCGGGGTCAACCTACGAGCAGTACGTC. Amino acids: CASSYVLLAGSTYEQYV.

The chain employs TRBV7-8 and TRBJ1-6; D is undetermined. The CDR3 is made up of 15 amino acids. The V gene's germline CDR1 is SGHVS and CDR2 FQNEAQ. Trimming stripped 1 base from V and 6 bases from J, with 10 bases between. The DNA of the CDR3 is TGTGCCAGCAGCTTAGGAAGTACTTTTAATTCACCCCTCCACTTT. The encoded protein is CASSLGSTFNSPLHF.

For the CDR3, the DNA is TGTGCCAGCAGCCTTTTGGCGGCGCCCAATGAGCAGTTCTTC. Its protein product is CASSLLAAPNEQFF. The chain links TRBV6-5 to TRBJ2-1; D gene unclear. V lost 6 bases and J lost 6, with 15 bases in between. The CDR3 extends over 14 amino acids. Germline-derived CDR1 and CDR2 are MNHEY and SVGAGI.

This chain joins TRBV5-1 and TRBJ2-3; D possibly corresponds to TRBD1 (6 bases). V was shortened by 0 bases and J by 6 bases, with 17 bases between the two germline ends. The CDR3 consists of 16 residues. Germline V gene lookup returns CDR1 SGHRS and CDR2 YFSETQ. The CDR3 protein is CASSLAIKGEADTQYF. In DNA form, the CDR3 reads TGCGCCAGCAGCTTGGCAATTAAGGGGGAAGCGGATACGCAGTATTTT.

The genes are TRBV5-4 and TRBJ2-5; TRBD1 might be the D (5 bases). Germline V gene sequence: CDR1 SGHNT, CDR2 YYREEE (reference sequence). The CDR3 extends over 14 amino acids. The V end lost 4 bases, the J end lost 4 bases, and 14 bases lay between the germline ends. DNA for the CDR3: TGTGCCAGCAGCCCACAGGCTATACGAGAGACCCAGTACTTC. The encoded protein is CASSPQAIRETQYF.

The sample holds a few counts of this clone. The CDR3 here is CASSPTRGAEKLFF. CDR3 in DNA: TGTGCCAGCAGCCCTACCAGGGGCGCTGAAAAACTGTTTTTT. This chain joins TRBV5-5 and TRBJ1-4; weak D call: TRBD1 (6 bases). The germline V and J ends were trimmed by 4 bases and 7 bases, with 14 bases remaining between them. In germline, CDR1 is SGHKS, CDR2 YYEKEE (reference sequence). The CDR3 sequence is 14 residues long.

The V call is TRBV29-1, the J call TRBJ1-2, with 9 bases fitting TRBD1. Germline-derived CDR1 and CDR2 are SQVTM and ANQGSEA. J lost 6 bases, V lost 8 bases, and 7 bases had no gene match. The CDR3 covers 12 residues. The CDR3 loop reads CSHQTGGNGYTF. DNA of the CDR3: TGCAGCCACCAGACAGGGGGTAATGGCTACACCTTC.

CDR3 DNA sequence: TGTGCCAGCAGTAGACAGGGCGGGCGCAATGAGCAGTTCTTC. Amino acid sequence: CASSRQGGRNEQFF. This chain links TRBV6-5 with TRBJ2-1, with TRBD1 matching over 7 bases. Per germline, CDR1 MNHEY and CDR2 SVGAGI. The CDR3 has 14 amino acids. After removal of 5 bases from V and 6 bases from J, the junction contained 7 bases not matched to a gene.

The chain joins TRBV10-3 to TRBJ1-2; 8 bases line up with TRBD1. This CDR3 has 18 amino acids. Germline V gene data show CDR1 as ENHRY and CDR2 as SYGVKD. With 2 bases clipped from V and 4 bases from J, the junction kept 15 bases outside the gene matches. CDR3: CAISEGIYPGQAVYGYTF. In DNA form, the CDR3 reads TGTGCCATCAGTGAGGGGATCTACCCGGGACAGGCCGTCTATGGCTACACCTTC.

This rearrangement joins TRBV4-1 to TRBJ1-6, with 7 bases lining up with TRBD1. This CDR3 spans 16 amino acids. CDR1 is MGHRA and CDR2 is YSYEKL in the germline V gene. Trimming cost V 4 bases and J 7 bases; bases outside gene matches: 10. DNA of the CDR3: TGCGCCAGCAGCCCCCGGGCGACAGGGAGAAATTCACCCCTCCACTTT. It encodes CASSPRATGRNSPLHF.

J is TRBJ1-3 and V is TRBV3-1 (or the pseudogene TRBV3-2); the D gene is possibly TRBD1 (5 bases). Germline loops: CDR1 LGHDT, CDR2 YNNKEL (reference sequence). V was pared by 4 bases and J by 4 bases, with 20 bases between. This CDR3 is built from 17 residues. CDR3 loop: CASSPPGVFSTGNTIYF. For the CDR3, the DNA is TGTGCCAGCAGCCCCCCGGGGGTCTTTTCAACGGGAAACACCATATATTTT.

The rearrangement uses TRBV2 and TRBJ1-1; D unresolved. The germline V gene encodes CDR1 SNHLY and CDR2 FYNNEI. The CDR3 has 13 amino acids. With 8 bases removed from V and 4 bases from J, the gap between germline ends came to 14 bases. In DNA form, the CDR3 reads TGTGCCAGCGGGGAAGGGTACGGCACTGAAGCTTTCTTT. Translation: CASGEGYGTEAFF.

This clone showed up just a few times. In DNA form, the CDR3 reads TGCGCCAGCAGCCCGGACAGGGATGAGCAGTTCTTC. Encoded protein: CASSPDRDEQFF. V and J are TRBV5-1 and TRBJ2-1; 8 nucleotides align to TRBD1. Germline-derived CDR1 and CDR2 are SGHRS and YFSETQ. CDR3 length: 12 residues. After removal of 4 bases from V and 8 bases from J, the junction contained 2 bases not matched to a gene. Filled out from reference TRBV5-1 and TRBJ2-1, the complete variable domain reads KAGVTQTPRYLIKTRGQQVTLSCSPISGHRSVSWYQQTPGQGLQFLFEYFSETQRNKGNFPGRFSGRQFSNSRSEMNVSTLELGDSALYLCASSPDRDEQFFGPGTRLTVL.

The V and J genes are TRBV5-1 and TRBJ2-1; a possible D gene is TRBD2 (7 bases). The CDR3 spans 15 residues. Between the trimmed V and J ends, which lost 0 bases and 6 bases, there was a span of 13 bases. Germline V lookup: CDR1 SGHRS, CDR2 YFSETQ. The CDR3 sequence is CASSLVWGGGNEQFF. CDR3 in DNA: TGCGCCAGCAGCTTGGTCTGGGGGGGCGGCAATGAGCAGTTCTTC.

V is TRBV7-2 and J is TRBJ2-7; 9 bases agree with TRBD2. Germline V gene data show CDR1 as SGHTA and CDR2 as FQGNSA. V shed 1 base and J 6 bases; nucleotides not matched to a gene: 4. The CDR3 extends over 14 amino acids. CDR3 residues: CASSLVVLAGEQYV. For the CDR3, the DNA is TGTGCCAGCAGCTTAGTGGTACTAGCGGGCGAGCAGTACGTC.

This clone was detected only once. The rearrangement uses TRBV10-2 and TRBJ2-7, with D perhaps TRBD1 (5 bases). The CDR3 covers 12 residues. Germline V gene data show CDR1 as WSHSY and CDR2 as SAAADI. V lost 5 bases, J lost 5 bases, and 10 bases lay in between. The CDR3 DNA reads as TGCGCCAGCAGTCCTCAGGGTGACGAGCAGTACGTC. This encodes CASSPQGDEQYV.

The DNA of the CDR3 is TGCGCCAGCAGCCGCGGCGGGCTAGCGGGAGAGACCCAGTACTTC. Translating gives CASSRGGLAGETQYF. J is TRBJ2-5 and V is TRBV4-1; 8 bases match TRBD2. Per germline, CDR1 MGHRA and CDR2 YSYEKL. The CDR3 consists of 15 residues. With 4 bases clipped from V and 4 bases from J, the junction kept 8 bases outside the gene matches.

The chain has TRBV11-3 and TRBJ2-2; D is possibly TRBD2 (5 bases). The CDR3 length is 13 residues. V shed 5 bases and J shed 5 bases, with 9 bases lying between them. Germline-derived CDR1 and CDR2 are SGHNT and YENEEA. The CDR3 protein is CASSRGNTGELFF. The CDR3 nucleotides read TGTGCCAGCAGCCGGGGTAATACCGGGGAGCTGTTTTTT.

The chain recombines TRBV19 with TRBJ2-3; TRBD1 is a possible D gene (5 bases). CDR3 length: 14 residues. V gave up 3 bases and J gave up 5 bases, with 12 bases separating them. Germline lookup yields CDR1 LNHDA and CDR2 SQIVND (reference sequence). The CDR3: CASSIFLGQDTQYF. CDR3 nucleotides: TGTGCCAGTAGTATTTTTCTAGGACAAGATACGCAGTATTTT. Filled out from reference TRBV19 and TRBJ2-3, the complete variable domain reads DGGITQSPKYLFRKEGQNVTLSCEQNLNHDAMYWYRQDPGQGLRLIYYSQIVNDFQKGDIAEGYSVSREKKESFPLTVTSAQKNPTAFYLCASSIFLGQDTQYFGPGTRLTVL.

This clone was recorded only once. Here the CDR3 reads CASSQGDEQYV. For the CDR3, the DNA is TGTGCCAGCAGTCAGGGGGACGAGCAGTACGTC. This rearrangement joins TRBV6-5 to TRBJ2-7; 7 positions match TRBD1. The CDR3 extends over 11 amino acids. V lost 5 bases to trimming and J lost 5 bases; unmatched junction nucleotides: 0. Germline assignment: CDR1 MNHEY and CDR2 SVGAGI.

This clone has just one count. The rearrangement uses TRBV2 and TRBJ1-2, with 7 bases lining up with TRBD1. The germline V gene has CDR1 SNHLY and CDR2 FYNNEI. V lost 6 bases and J lost 7; bases outside the gene matches: 8. The CDR3 totals 13 residues. The CDR3 DNA is TGTGCCAGCAGAGGACAGGCGGATGGTGGCTACACCTTC. Protein sequence: CASRGQADGGYTF.

This clone showed up just a few times. J is TRBJ1-1 and V is TRBV3-1 (or the pseudogene TRBV3-2); 8 nucleotides align to TRBD1. Trimming took 7 bases from V and 3 from J; bases not matched to a gene: 7. This CDR3 contains 14 residues. Germline V lookup: CDR1 LGHDT, CDR2 YNNKEL (reference sequence). CDR3 nucleotide sequence: TGTGCCAGCACCCAGGGGGCGCCGGACACTGAAGCTTTCTTT. Amino acids: CASTQGAPDTEAFF.